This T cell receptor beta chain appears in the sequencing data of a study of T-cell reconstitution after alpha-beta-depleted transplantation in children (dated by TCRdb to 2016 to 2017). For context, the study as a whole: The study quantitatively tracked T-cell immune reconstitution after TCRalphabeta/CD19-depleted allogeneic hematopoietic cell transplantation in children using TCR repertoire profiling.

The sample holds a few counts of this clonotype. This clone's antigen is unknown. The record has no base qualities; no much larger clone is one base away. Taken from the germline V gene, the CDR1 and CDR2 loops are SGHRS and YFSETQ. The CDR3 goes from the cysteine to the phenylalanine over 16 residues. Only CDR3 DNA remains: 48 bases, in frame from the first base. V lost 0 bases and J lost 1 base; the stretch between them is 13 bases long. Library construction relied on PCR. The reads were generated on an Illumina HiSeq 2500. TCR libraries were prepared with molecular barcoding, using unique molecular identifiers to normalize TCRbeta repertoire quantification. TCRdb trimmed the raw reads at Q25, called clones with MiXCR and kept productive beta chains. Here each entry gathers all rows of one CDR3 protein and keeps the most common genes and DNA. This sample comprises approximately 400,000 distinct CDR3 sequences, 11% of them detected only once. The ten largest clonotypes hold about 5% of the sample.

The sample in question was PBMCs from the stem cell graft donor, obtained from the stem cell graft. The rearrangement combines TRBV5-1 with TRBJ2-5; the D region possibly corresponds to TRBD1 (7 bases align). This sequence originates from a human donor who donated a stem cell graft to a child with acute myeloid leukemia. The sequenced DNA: TGCGCCAGCAGCTTGGCCGCAGGGGGAGGCCAAGAGACCCAGTACTTC. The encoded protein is CASSLAAGGGQETQYF.